The 4 T cell receptor beta chains listed next were all sequenced from one sample in a study of blood T cells in healthy people across ages. A second 7 to 11 cycle PCR used barcoded and J-beta primers. Each CDR3 protein gets one entry after TCRdb re-called the 5' RACE reads with MiXCR. The table has about 1.5 million distinct CDR3 sequences, about 45% seen once. The sample was blood. Receptors were obtained from a woman between 18 and 29 years old in good health.

This clonotype was seen many times. The gene calls are TRBV20-1 and TRBJ2-3; D is uncertain. Trimming stripped 4 bases from V and 1 base from J, with 15 bases between. The CDR3 covers 15 residues. CDR1 DFQATT and CDR2 SNEGSKA come from the germline V gene (reference sequence). The CDR3 coding sequence is TGCAGTGCTAACCCGCCCGGCGCGGGCACAGATACGCAGTATTTT. It encodes CSANPPGAGTDTQYF.

A few counts support this clonotype. This chain links TRBV6-2 or TRBV6-3 with TRBJ2-7; D is perhaps TRBD2 (5 bases). The germline V gene encodes CDR1 MNHEY and CDR2 SVGEGT. The CDR3 has 13 residues. The V end lost 4 bases, the J end lost 10 bases, and 17 bases lay between the germline ends. The CDR3 protein is CASSSAGPPPQYF. In nucleotides, the CDR3 is TGTGCCAGCAGTTCCGCGGGCCCACCGCCCCAGTACTTC.

Only a few counts were recorded for this clonotype. The chain carries TRBV2 and TRBJ2-5, with TRBD1 matching over 7 bases. The J call is doubtful: the DNA matches TRBJ2-7 better. The CDR3 runs 13 residues. CDR1 and CDR2 from the germline V gene are SNHLY and FYNNEI. The CDR3 here is CATFQQGLGEQYF. DNA of the CDR3: TGTGCCACCTTCCAACAGGGGTTAGGCGAGCAGTACTTC.

Note on this clonotype: A junction end diverges from the germline sequence, so it may reflect a read error. The chain recombines TRBV25-1 with TRBJ2-1; D not certain. Germline V lookup: CDR1 MGHDK, CDR2 SYGVNS. The CDR3 is made up of 15 amino acids. The CDR3 protein is CASSPPESPYSEQFF. The CDR3 nucleotides are TGTGCCAGCAGCCCCCCAGAGAGCCCCTACAGTGAGCAGTTCTTC. Drawing the rest from reference TRBV25-1 and TRBJ2-1, the complete variable domain is EADIYQTPRYLVIGTGKKITLECSQTMGHDKMYWYQQDPGMELHLIHYSYGVNSTEKGDLSSESTVSRIRTEHFPLTLESARPSHTSQYLCASSPPESPYSEQFFGPGTRLTVL.